These 31 T cell receptor beta chains originate from one sample sequenced in a study of cytomegalovirus exposure and HLA in healthy donors. PCR involved 60 Vbeta and 13 Jbeta primers. Profiling relied on immunoSEQ multiplex PCR, and the TCRdb table lists in-frame clones only, not all of them. In the table there are about 150,000 clones, roughly 80% of which are singletons. The sequencing sample was made of PBMCs. The receptor source for this set is a man aged 40-49 years in good health and CMV-seropositive.

The rearrangement uses TRBV27 and TRBJ2-1, with TRBD2 matching over 12 bases. J gave up 9 bases and V 7 bases, and 10 bases lay outside the gene matches. In germline, CDR1 is MNHEY, CDR2 SMNVEV (reference sequence). CDR3 length: 15 residues. The CDR3 loop reads CASTLGTSGSGEQFF. CDR3 in DNA: TGTGCCAGCACTCTGGGGACTAGCGGGTCAGGTGAGCAGTTCTTC.

The gene calls are TRBV19 and TRBJ2-6, with D uncertain. Germline CDR1 reads LNHDA; CDR2 reads SQIVND (reference sequence). The CDR3 contains 14 residues. The V and J ends lost 6 bases and 0 bases respectively, with 6 bases between them. The CDR3 nucleotides read TGTGCCAGTAGGTCCCTCTCTGGGGCCAACGTCCTGACTTTC. Residues: CASRSLSGANVLTF. The full variable domain, rest sourced from reference TRBV19 and TRBJ2-6, is DGGITQSPKYLFRKEGQNVTLSCEQNLNHDAMYWYRQDPGQGLRLIYYSQIVNDFQKGDIAEGYSVSREKKESFPLTVTSAQKNPTAFYLCASRSLSGANVLTFGAGSRLTVL.

This chain uses TRBV7-2 with TRBJ2-2; 13 bases match TRBD2. Germline-derived CDR1 and CDR2 are SGHTA and FQGNSA. The CDR3 sequence is 16 residues long. Trimming at V came to 4 bases and at J to 4 bases, leaving 3 bases not matched to a gene. As DNA, the CDR3 is TGTGCCAGCAGCTCGGGACTAGCGGGACCCACCGGGGAGCTGTTTTTT. Encoded protein: CASSSGLAGPTGELFF. Together with reference TRBV7-2 and TRBJ2-2, the CDR3 gives the full variable domain: GAGVSQSPSNKVTEKGKDVELRCDPISGHTALYWYRQSLGQGLEFLIYFQGNSAPDKSGLPSDRFSAERTGGSVSTLTIQRTQQEDSAVYLCASSSGLAGPTGELFFGEGSRLTVL.

This chain connects TRBV10-3 to TRBJ2-3; 12 positions agree with TRBD2. In germline, CDR1 is ENHRY, CDR2 SYGVKD. This CDR3 has 16 amino acids. The V segment lost 6 bases and the J segment 5 bases; nucleotides outside the gene matches: 9. The CDR3 here is CAIRGLAGGKEDTQYF. CDR3 DNA sequence: TGTGCCATCAGGGGGCTAGCGGGAGGGAAGGAAGATACGCAGTATTTT.

The genes are TRBV5-6 and TRBJ2-1; 9 bases map to TRBD2. Germline CDR1 is SGHDT and CDR2 is YYEEEE. V was pared by 7 bases and J by 6 bases, with 8 bases of the junction left unmatched. The CDR3 runs to 14 residues. The DNA for the CDR3 is TGTGCCAGCGGCATAGCGGGAGTGGTCAATGAGCAGTTCTTC. This gives the protein CASGIAGVVNEQFF.

The genes are TRBV5-6 and TRBJ1-1; D perhaps matches TRBD1 (5 bases). CDR3 length: 13 amino acids. Germline CDR1 reads SGHDT; CDR2 reads YYEEEE. V shed 0 bases and J shed 9 bases, with 12 bases lying between them. The CDR3, as DNA: TGTGCCAGCAGCTTGGGGGGGGTGGCCCAAGCTTTCTTT. It translates to CASSLGGVAQAFF.

The chain joins TRBV5-4 to TRBJ1-2, with D possibly TRBD1 on 5 matching bases. The germline gives CDR1 SGHNT, CDR2 YYREEE (reference sequence). This CDR3 spans 14 amino acids. The ends were cut back, 6 bases at V and 6 bases at J, with 18 bases in the middle. The CDR3 here is CASNFGTLKDGYTF. As DNA, the CDR3 is TGTGCCAGCAACTTCGGGACTCTTAAGGATGGCTACACCTTC.

This clone was seen more than once but under ten times. The rearrangement joins TRBV4-3 to TRBJ1-2, with a tentative D call TRBD1 (6 bases). The CDR3 sequence is 16 residues long. Trimming removed 0 bases at V and 0 bases at J, with 11 bases between. Germline V gene lookup returns CDR1 LGHNA and CDR2 YSLEER. The CDR3 DNA reads as TGCGCCAGCAGCCAAGAGGGGGCAGGGGCTAACTATGGCTACACCTTC. It yields the protein CASSQEGAGANYGYTF.

CDR3: CASSQGGEETQYF. In DNA, the CDR3 is TGCGCCAGCAGCCAAGGAGGAGAAGAGACCCAGTACTTC. The chain has TRBV4-1 and TRBJ2-5; D is undetermined. The CDR3 has 13 residues. V shed 1 base and J shed 3 bases, with 6 bases lying between them. In germline, CDR1 is MGHRA, CDR2 YSYEKL.

To note about this clone: One end of the junction is discordant with germline, which a read error may explain. V and J are TRBV7-9 and TRBJ1-1; 10 bases match TRBD1. This CDR3 comprises 15 residues. Germline CDR1 reads SEHNR; CDR2 reads FQNEAQ (reference sequence). CDR3 sequence reads: CSSSFGQGGNTEAFF. The CDR3 nucleotides read TGTTCCAGCAGCTTCGGACAGGGGGGGAACACTGAAGCTTTCTTT.

The chain links TRBV4-3 to TRBJ2-5, with D maybe TRBD1 (6 bases). The CDR3 covers 16 residues. With 4 bases removed from V and 1 base from J, the gap between germline ends came to 16 bases. The germline V gene encodes CDR1 LGHNA and CDR2 YSLEER. The CDR3: CASSPFTGNGQETQYF. Here the CDR3 DNA reads TGCGCCAGCAGCCCCTTTACAGGGAATGGCCAAGAGACCCAGTACTTC.

The chain links TRBV19 to TRBJ2-7, with TRBD1 matching 7 bases. This CDR3 is built from 14 residues. Germline lookup yields CDR1 LNHDA and CDR2 SQIVND (reference sequence). The ends lost 7 bases at V and 1 base at J; junction bases unmatched: 7. CDR3 in DNA: TGTGCCAGTAAGTGGTCAGGGGGTTCCTACGAGCAGTACTTC. Protein sequence: CASKWSGGSYEQYF.

This rearrangement joins TRBV10-3 to TRBJ2-3; TRBD2 matches 9 bases. The CDR3 extends over 16 amino acids. Looked up from germline, CDR1 is ENHRY and CDR2 is SYGVKD. The ends lost 3 bases at V and 4 bases at J; junction bases unmatched: 8. The CDR3 DNA follows: TGTGCCATCAGTGATAAGGCGGGAGGGTTCTCAGATACGCAGTATTTT. This translates into CAISDKAGGFSDTQYF.

CDR3 in amino acids: CASSIWGMGTGLNTGELFF. As DNA, the CDR3 is TGTGCCAGTAGTATATGGGGCATGGGGACAGGGTTGAACACCGGGGAGCTGTTTTTT. The J gene is TRBJ2-2, the V gene TRBV19, with 9 bases fitting TRBD1. The germline CDR1 and CDR2 sequences are LNHDA and SQIVND (reference sequence). V lost 2 bases, J lost 1 base, and 11 bases stayed unmatched. The CDR3 loop spans 19 amino acids.

The chain recombines TRBV10-3 with TRBJ2-2; no clear D gene. Deletions cut 8 bases from V and 2 bases from J, with 12 bases between. Germline V gene lookup returns CDR1 ENHRY and CDR2 SYGVKD. The CDR3 has 14 residues. CDR3 region: CAIGPHSNTGELFF. The DNA of the CDR3 is TGTGCCATCGGTCCCCACTCAAACACCGGGGAGCTGTTTTTT.

The rearrangement uses TRBV6-1 and TRBJ2-1, with TRBD1 matching 9 bases. This CDR3 has 16 amino acids. Germline V CDR1 and CDR2: MNHNS, SASEGT. Trimming at V came to 4 bases and at J to 9 bases, leaving 13 bases not matched to a gene. CDR3 protein: CASSGPGTGSSPEQFF. For the CDR3, the DNA is TGTGCCAGCAGTGGACCCGGGACAGGGAGTTCTCCTGAGCAGTTCTTC.

This clone was detected only a few times. The same CDR3 arises from other DNA sequences in this sample as well. Here the CDR3 DNA reads TGTGCCAGCAGTTCGGACAGCTACGAGCAGTACTTC. Amino acids: CASSSDSYEQYF. The rearrangement links TRBV28 to TRBJ2-7, with TRBD1 as a possible D gene (6 bases). The length of the CDR3 is 12 residues. Trimming stripped 4 bases from V and 3 bases from J, with 7 bases between. CDR1 and CDR2 (germline): MDHEN, SYDVKM.

This clone was seen only once. The gene calls are TRBV15 and TRBJ2-2, with 12 bases matching TRBD2. Trimming removed 1 base from V and 6 bases from J; junction bases left unmatched: 0. Germline CDR1 is LNHNV and CDR2 is YYDKDF (reference sequence). The CDR3 is 15 residues long. CDR3 coding DNA: TGTGCCACCAGCAGAGGACTAGCGGGAGCCGGGGAGCTGTTTTTT. Protein: CATSRGLAGAGELFF.

V usage is TRBV5-4 and J usage is TRBJ2-3, with 10 bases lining up with TRBD2. Germline lookup yields CDR1 SGHNT and CDR2 YYREEE (reference sequence). CDR3 length: 16 residues. The trim removed 4 bases at V and 0 bases at J, leaving 5 bases unmatched. CDR3 sequence reads: CASSLPTSGSTDTQYF. The CDR3 DNA reads TGTGCCAGCAGCCTACCGACTAGCGGGAGCACAGATACGCAGTATTTT.

This clone occurred a few times. The chain carries TRBV15 and TRBJ1-6; 7 nucleotides match TRBD1. This CDR3 is built from 14 residues. Germline V gene lookup returns CDR1 LNHNV and CDR2 YYDKDF (reference sequence). V dropped 3 bases and J dropped 7; count of bases not matched to a gene: 3. Here the CDR3 DNA reads TGTGCCACCAGCAGGGGACAGTCGAATTCACCCCTCCACTTT. Its protein is CATSRGQSNSPLHF.

The chain joins TRBV11-2 to TRBJ1-2, with TRBD1 matching 9 bases. The CDR3 runs to 15 residues. Germline V gene data show CDR1 as SGHAT and CDR2 as FQNNGV. J was trimmed by 3 bases and V by 4 bases; bases with no gene match: 6. CDR3 residues: CASSSSDRGYYGYTF. CDR3 bases: TGTGCCAGCAGCTCTTCGGACAGGGGCTACTATGGCTACACCTTC. Drawing the rest from reference TRBV11-2 and TRBJ1-2, the complete variable domain is EAGVAQSPRYKIIEKRQSVAFWCNPISGHATLYWYQQILGQGPKLLIQFQNNGVVDDSQLPKDRFSAERLKGVDSTLKIQPAKLEDSAVYLCASSSSDRGYYGYTFGSGTRLTVV.

The genes are TRBV27 and TRBJ2-3; TRBD2 is a possible D gene (5 bases). The length of the CDR3 is 14 residues. V was clipped by 8 bases and J by 1 base, with 13 bases between them. CDR1 MNHEY and CDR2 SMNVEV come from the germline V gene (reference sequence). CDR3 sequence (DNA): TGTGCCAGCGGAGGACCCAGAGGCACAGATACGCAGTATTTT. Its protein product is CASGGPRGTDTQYF.

The chain has TRBV7-9 and TRBJ1-2; unclear D gene. The CDR3 sequence is 13 residues long. V was pared by 3 bases and J by 6 bases, with 11 bases between. The germline CDR1 and CDR2 sequences are SEHNR and FQNEAQ (reference sequence). CDR3 in DNA: TGTGCCAGCAGCTTCGCGGGAGCCGATGGCTACACCTTC. Its protein product is CASSFAGADGYTF.

The chain employs TRBV10-3 and TRBJ2-1, with D possibly being TRBD2 (6 bases). Germline lookup yields CDR1 ENHRY and CDR2 SYGVKD. CDR3 length: 12 amino acids. V lost 8 bases to trimming and J lost 7 bases, with 12 bases between them. The DNA of the CDR3 is TGTGCCATCGCCCAACTAGCAAATGAGCAGTTCTTC. Amino acid sequence: CAIAQLANEQFF.

The chain employs TRBV4-2 and TRBJ2-7; TRBD1 is a possible D gene (6 bases). Germline V gene lookup returns CDR1 LGHNA and CDR2 YNFKEQ. This CDR3 comprises 13 residues. V dropped 1 base and J dropped 5 bases, with 9 bases sitting between them. The CDR3: CASSQGTANEQYF. The CDR3 DNA sequence: TGTGCCAGCAGCCAAGGGACAGCTAACGAGCAGTACTTC.

This clone was picked up a small number of times. The chain employs TRBV18 and TRBJ2-7; 8 positions match TRBD1. Germline V gene sequence: CDR1 KGHSH, CDR2 LQKENI. The CDR3 is 14 residues long. Unmatched junction bases numbered 4, after V lost 6 bases and J lost 0 bases. The CDR3 nucleotides are TGTGCCAGCTCGCCCGACAGGGGCTCCTACGAGCAGTACTTC. It is translated as CASSPDRGSYEQYF.

The chain carries TRBV4-3 and TRBJ1-3; 9 bases are a match to TRBD1. There are 15 residues in the CDR3. Germline V gives CDR1 LGHNA, CDR2 YSLEER. V lost 3 bases to trimming and J lost 4 bases; unmatched junction nucleotides: 4. CDR3 sequence (DNA): TGCGCCAGCAGCCACGGGACAGGGCCCGGAAACACCATATATTTT. As protein: CASSHGTGPGNTIYF.

As for this clone: Germline is not matched at one junction end, which may reflect a read error. The same CDR3 can be traced to other DNA sequences in this sample. This chain joins TRBV27 and TRBJ2-2; no reliable D call. The V gene's germline CDR1 is MNHEY and CDR2 SMNVEV (reference sequence). This CDR3 comprises 14 residues. CDR3 nucleotide sequence: TGTGCCAGCAGTTTAGGCGTAGCTCCCGGAGAGCTGTTTTTT. It codes for CASSLGVAPGELFF.

The rearrangement links TRBV4-1 to TRBJ1-3; D possibly corresponds to TRBD1 (6 bases). CDR1 MGHRA and CDR2 YSYEKL come from the germline V gene. The CDR3 contains 15 residues. The ends were cut back, 4 bases at V and 4 bases at J, with 14 bases in the middle. CDR3 in DNA: TGCGCCAGCAGCCCCCACGGGACAACCGGAAACACCATATATTTT. This encodes CASSPHGTTGNTIYF.

The table lists this clone with a few counts. The gene calls are TRBV5-6 and TRBJ2-7, with a weak D call TRBD2 (5 bases). Per the germline V gene, CDR1 is SGHDT and CDR2 is YYEEEE. V lost 5 bases to trimming and J lost 0 bases, with 12 bases between them. CDR3 length: 14 amino acids. The CDR3 is CASSWPGSSYEQYF. The CDR3 bases are TGTGCCAGCAGTTGGCCGGGAAGCTCCTACGAGCAGTACTTC.

The V and J genes are TRBV5-1 and TRBJ2-1; D not certain. This CDR3 is built from 11 residues. The germline V gene encodes CDR1 SGHRS and CDR2 YFSETQ. The V end was cut by 1 base, the J end by 9 bases, with 5 bases between. CDR3 protein: CASSLFSEQFF. For the CDR3, the DNA is TGCGCCAGCAGCTTGTTTAGTGAGCAGTTCTTC.